The TCR beta chain described here comes from a study of vaccination and CD4 T cells after COVID-19 (dated by TCRdb to between 2021 and 2024). Broadly, across the study: The convalescent cohort comprised six males and four females, including two Hispanic individuals, seven Caucasians, two Asians and one multiracial person. Participants received two doses of either the Pfizer-BioNTech BNT162b2 vaccine (n=8) or the Moderna mRNA-1273 vaccine (n=2). Post-COVID blood samples were collected from convalescent patients a median of around 100 days after diagnosis, with a range of roughly 35 to 180 days. Post-vaccine blood samples were obtained a median of about 72 days after the second vaccine dose, with a range of about 13 to 250 days. For stimulating the cultures, overlapping spike peptide pools were used, derived from SARS-CoV-2 as well as from the common cold coronaviruses HCoV-NL63, HCoV-OC43 and HCoV-229E. In control cultures, a CEFX viral epitope pool was used as positive control, an HIV-1 Nef peptide pool was used as negative control, or no peptide was added. In around nine COVID-19 convalescent patients and a few infection-naive healthy vaccine recipients, the spike-specific CD4+ TCR repertoire before mRNA vaccination was compared with the repertoire after mRNA vaccination. Memory CD4+ T cell crossreactivity between SARS-CoV-2 and common cold coronavirus spike proteins was assessed at the TCR clonotype level in an earlier paper using these donors. Results the study describes overall, beyond this receptor: The study included relatively few convalescent patients and did not analyze early timepoints after natural infection. An increase in the median number of SARS-CoV-2-reactive clonotypes from approximately 21 after infection to roughly 36 after vaccination was observed, but the change was not found to be significant. In convalescent patients, a median roughly 88% of post-vaccine SARS-CoV-2-reactive clones were detected only after vaccination, suggesting vaccine-specific priming. Of the vaccine-specific clones in convalescent patients, 304 of 307, or nearly all, reacted only to SARS-CoV-2 spike and did not cross-react with common cold coronaviruses.

Receptor amplification or capture employed PCR. DNA from cultured CD4+ T cells underwent TCR sequencing with the Oncomine TCR Beta short-read assay at the Johns Hopkins FTIC core. The QIAamp micro DNA kit was used to extract genomic DNA from the cultured CD4+ T cells. Oncomine TCR Beta libraries from cultured CD4+ T cells were pooled with unique dual indexes and sequenced on an Illumina iSeq 100. Turning to the authors' computational methods: Non-productive sequences were removed, and CDR3s that did not start with C, did not end with F or W, or were shorter than 7 amino acids were discarded. The MANAFEST web application was used to identify antigen-specific clonotypes by comparing peptide-stimulated wells against reference wells and other culture wells. For a clone to be called positive, the clone needed an FDR below 0.05, an odds ratio above 5, and a productive frequency above 0.1% in at least two of three replicate wells. Cross-reactive clonotypes were defined as significantly expanded in both SARS-CoV-2 spike wells and at least one common cold coronavirus spike condition. Using R version 3.6.1, CDR3 homology was evaluated through Levenshtein distances (stringdist) along with unrooted phylogenetic trees (ape). The public reads were reanalyzed by TCRdb: fastp trimming at Q25, MiXCR alignment, in-frame beta chains only. Duplicate CDR3 protein sequences are folded into a single record with the most common DNA and genes. TCRdb's processing, not the authors', yielded these V and J calls. The sample includes 7,000 to 9,000 distinct CDR3 sequences, with roughly a third observed a single time. The leading ten clones occupy more than 20% of the sample.

In the case of this clonotype: What this receptor recognizes is not known. No base qualities exist here, and no much larger clone lies one base off it.

This sample's treatment or condition label indicates: roughly ten-day PBMC culture with coronavirus spike peptide pools or control peptides (ViraFEST assay). CD4+ T cells from unexposed donors were collected before the COVID-19 pandemic (2011-2018). The ViraFEST assay was used in the study, in which antigen-specific T cells were expanded with peptide pools and expanded clonotypes were subsequently identified by TCR sequencing. PBMCs were cultured at 1.5 million to 2.5 million per well in IMDM supplemented with approximately 5% human AB serum and around 10 IU/ml IL-2, with approximately 9.5 ug/ml peptide pools added. On days 3 and 7, half of the culture medium was replaced with fresh IL-2-containing medium. After around 10 days of culture, CD4+ T cells were isolated by negative selection with the EasySep CD4+ T cell isolation kit. Unexposed donor CD4+ T cells were tested for reactivity to SARS-CoV-2 S and N and four common cold coronavirus spike pools, as cell number allowed. PBMCs were separated from whole blood using Ficoll-Paque Plus gradient centrifugation and then either used fresh or cryopreserved at -140C. Each culture condition was generally run in triplicate wells. Leukapheresis product for the unexposed donors was bought commercially.

Reading from cysteine to phenylalanine, the CDR3 counts 13 amino acids. Just CDR3 DNA is preserved here, 39 bases in frame from base 1. Reading the germline V gene gives CDR1 SGHRS and CDR2 YFSETQ. V loses 7 bases, J loses 1 base, and the germline ends lie 11 bases apart. The receptor comes from a human donor in good health. The sequence is built from TRBV5-1 and TRBJ2-5; the D gene is perhaps TRBD2, on 6 matching bases. The material sequenced was CD4+ T cells from blood, cultured in vitro. The nucleotides are TGCGCCAGCTACCGGGGGTTCCAAGAGACCCAGTACTTC. This is translated as CASYRGFQETQYF.